This T cell receptor (beta chain) was recorded in a study of cytomegalovirus exposure and HLA in healthy donors. Study outcomes and limitations: Cytomegalovirus association was listed for around 180 TCR beta chains.

On this clone itself: The antigen is not known.

PCR used 60 Vbeta primers and 13 Jbeta primers. TCRdb's table, derived via immunoSEQ multiplex PCR, lists solely in-frame clones and lacks some. The data show about 170,000 clones, approximately 84% seen once. Trimming at V came to 0 bases and at J to 3 bases, leaving 5 bases not matched to a gene. The CDR3 is 16 amino acids. Germline V gene data show CDR1 as GTSNPN and CDR2 as SVGIG (reference sequence). Healthy donors of bone marrow made up the group. Donors showed nominal health when sampled, although they likely had unrecorded immune exposures. J is TRBJ2-7 and V is TRBV30; 13 nucleotides agree with TRBD2. Sequenced: PBMCs. This sequence originates from a man younger than 35 in good health and CMV-seropositive. The CDR3 bases are TGTGCCTGGAGTGTGAGACTAGCGGGAGGTTTCTACGAGCAGTACTTC. Encoded protein: CAWSVRLAGGFYEQYF. The entire variable domain, with the rest obtained from reference TRBV30 and TRBJ2-7, is as follows: SQTIHQWPATLVQPVGSPLSLECTVEGTSNPNLYWYRQAAGRGLQLLFYSVGIGQISSEVPQNLSASRPQDRQFILSSKKLLLSDSGFYLCAWSVRLAGGFYEQYFGPGTRLTVT.